The 18 T cell receptor beta chains presented below share a single source sample, sequenced in a study of blood T cells in healthy people across ages. The use of a sample-barcoded 5' primer and a J-beta primer mix characterized a second PCR of about 6 to 12 cycles. TCRdb re-called the 5' RACE reads with MiXCR, one entry per CDR3 protein. This sample has about 590,000 distinct CDR3 sequences, with approximately 30% found just once. Specimen: blood. The receptor source for this set is a woman older than 75 in good health.

This rearrangement joins TRBV20-1 to TRBJ2-7; 7 positions match TRBD2. V was pared by 6 bases and J by 0 bases, with 14 bases of the junction left unmatched. Germline V gene sequence: CDR1 DFQATT, CDR2 SNEGSKA (reference sequence). This CDR3 spans 16 amino acids. The chain's CDR3 is CSATDIGREPSYEQYF. The CDR3 DNA is TGCAGTGCCACCGACATAGGGCGGGAGCCCTCCTACGAGCAGTACTTC.

This clonotype was counted ten times or more. A much larger clone lies a single base off, so this may be a read error. The chain carries TRBV12-3 or TRBV12-4 and TRBJ2-1; 11 bases map to TRBD2. The J call could be wrong; TRBJ2-7 is a better fit for the DNA end. CDR3 length equals 18 residues. CDR3 residues: CASSLPAGLAGGYNEQYF. The CDR3 nucleotides read TGTGCCAGCAGTTTACCAGCGGGGCTAGCGGGGGGATACAATGAGCAGTACTTC.

This clonotype was found a few times. V usage is TRBV6-5 and J usage is TRBJ1-6; D might be TRBD1 (5 bases). This CDR3 region has 16 residues. Germline V CDR1 and CDR2: MNHEY, SVGAGI. The V and J ends lost 2 bases and 7 bases respectively, with 15 bases between them. The CDR3, as DNA: TGTGCCAGCAGTTACGCTACAGGAGGTTACAATTCACCCCTCCACTTT. Amino acids: CASSYATGGYNSPLHF.

This clonotype has a count of ten or more. This chain connects TRBV7-2 to TRBJ2-7; 9 nucleotides line up with TRBD2. V was clipped by 1 base and J by 1 base; unmatched bases: 5. The CDR3 spans 16 residues. Germline V gives CDR1 SGHTA, CDR2 FQGNSA. The CDR3 reads CASSLGPAGGSYEQYF. CDR3 sequence (DNA): TGTGCCAGCAGCTTAGGCCCAGCGGGGGGTTCCTACGAGCAGTACTTC.

At least ten counts were recorded for this clonotype. The CDR3 loop reads CASRLDLAADTQYF. The DNA of the CDR3 is TGTGCCAGCAGACTGGATTTAGCAGCAGATACGCAGTATTTT. The chain has TRBV6-5 and TRBJ2-3; no definite D call. V was trimmed by 6 bases and J by 4 bases, leaving 14 bases between them. This CDR3 has 14 residues. Germline V gives CDR1 MNHEY, CDR2 SVGAGI.

CDR3 sequence (DNA): TGTGCCTGGACGGACAGGGGGCCGAATGGCTACACCTTC. It yields the protein CAWTDRGPNGYTF. This rearrangement joins TRBV30 to TRBJ1-2; 11 bases fit TRBD1. V was pared by 4 bases and J by 6 bases, with 4 bases of the junction left unmatched. Looked up from germline, CDR1 is GTSNPN and CDR2 is SVGIG (reference sequence). The CDR3 spans 13 residues.

This chain links TRBV29-1 with TRBJ2-7; D may be TRBD1 (6 bases). Germline V gene sequence: CDR1 SQVTM, CDR2 ANQGSEA. CDR3 length: 13 residues. The V and J ends lost 4 bases and 2 bases respectively, with 12 bases between them. CDR3 bases: TGCAGCGTTGGCCCGGACAGCGCCTACGAGCAGTACTTC. Encoded protein: CSVGPDSAYEQYF.

Ten or more counts support this clonotype. This rearrangement joins TRBV7-8 to TRBJ2-7, with TRBD1 identical over 11 bases. Per the germline V gene, CDR1 is SGHVS and CDR2 is FQNEAQ. The CDR3 runs 17 residues. V shed 4 bases, J shed 0 bases, and the junction held 8 bases outside the gene matches. The CDR3 is CASSSASGTGGSYEQYF. DNA of the CDR3: TGTGCCAGCAGCTCCGCCTCCGGGACAGGGGGCTCCTACGAGCAGTACTTC.

This clonotype was seen repeatedly, ten times or more. The chain carries TRBV20-1 and TRBJ2-5, with D uncertain. The V and J ends lost 6 bases and 5 bases respectively, with 10 bases between them. Germline V gene sequence: CDR1 DFQATT, CDR2 SNEGSKA (reference sequence). This CDR3 has 11 residues. CDR3: CSAHRVETQYF. CDR3 DNA: TGCAGTGCCCATCGCGTGGAGACCCAGTACTTC.

The chain uses TRBV7-3 and TRBJ2-2, with D perhaps TRBD1 or TRBD2 (6 bases each). CDR1 SGHTA and CDR2 FQGTGA come from the germline V gene. CDR3 length equals 15 residues. V shed 2 bases and J shed 6 bases, with 13 bases lying between them. This chain's CDR3 is CASSLEGGVAGELFF. CDR3 bases: TGTGCCAGCAGCTTAGAGGGGGGCGTCGCCGGGGAGCTGTTTTTT.

V is TRBV7-2 and J is TRBJ2-4, with D possibly TRBD2 on 6 matching bases. V was cut by 5 bases and J by 0 bases, with 23 bases left in between. There are 19 residues in the CDR3. Germline CDR1 is SGHTA and CDR2 is FQGNSA. Here the CDR3 DNA reads TGTGCCAGCAGCCCCGTCCGGGGGTCTGCGGGGCGAGCCAAAAACATTCAGTACTTC. Its protein is CASSPVRGSAGRAKNIQYF.

CDR3 loop: CASRMGQGVSYEQYF. The CDR3 nucleotides are TGTGCCAGCAGGATGGGACAGGGGGTTTCCTACGAGCAGTACTTC. The V and J genes are TRBV6-1 and TRBJ2-7; 11 positions agree with TRBD1. This CDR3 is built from 15 residues. Looked up from germline, CDR1 is MNHNS and CDR2 is SASEGT. J was trimmed by 1 base and V by 6 bases; bases with no gene match: 5.

A word on this clonotype: Given a much more abundant clone one base away, this may be a read error. The rearrangement uses TRBV29-1 and TRBJ2-3; no clear D. The CDR3 extends over 13 amino acids. The V end lost 5 bases, the J end lost 1 base, and 10 bases lay between the germline ends. Germline CDR1 SQVTM, CDR2 ANQGSEA. The CDR3, as DNA: TGCAGCGTTCAGGACGTCGGCACAGATACGCAGTATTTT. It specifies CSVQDVGTDTQYF.

This clonotype has a single count. V usage is TRBV7-9 and J usage is TRBJ1-1; D perhaps matches TRBD1 (6 bases). V dropped 4 bases and J dropped 4 bases, with 13 bases sitting between them. Germline CDR1 and CDR2: SEHNR and FQNEAQ (reference sequence). This CDR3 is 14 amino acids long. CDR3: CASSSQQGSTEAFF. The CDR3 DNA follows: TGTGCCAGCAGCTCACAACAGGGCTCCACTGAAGCTTTCTTT.

Details on this clonotype: A clone one base away is much larger, so this may be a read error. V and J are TRBV3-1 and TRBJ2-5, with D perhaps TRBD1 (5 bases). Trimming took 1 base from V and 11 from J, leaving 11 bases between them. Germline V gives CDR1 LGHDT, CDR2 YNNKEL (reference sequence). The CDR3 sequence is 12 residues long. CDR3 residues: CASSQVGAGQYF. Here the CDR3 DNA reads TGTGCCAGCAGCCAAGTTGGGGCTGGGCAGTACTTC.

This clonotype was recorded many times. The chain carries TRBV7-3 and TRBJ2-1; 9 bases are shared with TRBD2. This CDR3 has 16 residues. From germline, CDR1 is SGHTA and CDR2 FQGTGA. Unmatched junction bases numbered 5, after V lost 1 base and J lost 4 bases. Here the CDR3 reads CASSLMGRGGYNEQFF. CDR3 nucleotide sequence: TGTGCCAGCAGCTTAATGGGGCGGGGGGGATACAATGAGCAGTTCTTC.

With respect to this clonotype: A much larger clone lies one base from this, so it may be a read error. The CDR3, as DNA: TGTGCCAGCAGCCAAGATACTACATCCACCTACGAGCAGTTCTTC. Residues: CASSQDTTSTYEQFF. The J gene is TRBJ2-1, the V gene TRBV3-1; D is undetermined. This CDR3 contains 15 residues. Trimming took off 0 bases at V and 10 bases at J, with 16 bases between the two ends. Looked up from germline, CDR1 is LGHDT and CDR2 is YNNKEL (reference sequence).

The V call is TRBV7-2, the J call TRBJ2-4, with D possibly TRBD1 on 5 matching bases. The CDR3 loop spans 16 amino acids. Trimming left V 6 bases short and J 0 bases short, with 15 bases between. Germline V gives CDR1 SGHTA, CDR2 FQGNSA. The CDR3 protein is CASSLDSSLAKNIQYF. As DNA, the CDR3 is TGTGCCAGCAGTCTAGACAGTTCACTAGCCAAAAACATTCAGTACTTC.